Each of the 30 T cell receptor beta chains below was sequenced from the same sample in a study of graft-versus-host responses after intestinal transplantation. The antigens these receptors bind are not known. Only in-frame clones appear in the TCRdb table, and some are missing; sequencing was by immunoSEQ multiplex PCR. The table records 85,000 to 100,000 clones, roughly 90% of them present only once. The material sequenced was unstimulated CD8+ T cells sorted from spleen or lymph node cells, taken before transplant. The receptors shown here come from a human donor who was the organ donor for an intestinal transplant.

The chain has TRBV28 and TRBJ1-5; 7 nucleotides line up with TRBD1. J lost 7 bases, V lost 2 bases, and 11 bases had no gene match. The germline V gene encodes CDR1 MDHEN and CDR2 SYDVKM. CDR3 length: 16 amino acids. CDR3 region: CASSLIFIGGLQPQHF. The DNA of the CDR3 is TGTGCCAGCAGTTTAATATTTATAGGGGGCTTACAGCCCCAGCATTTT.

The chain has TRBV28 and TRBJ1-1; 8 bases are a match to TRBD1. The V segment lost 6 bases and the J segment 9 bases; nucleotides outside the gene matches: 9. Germline-derived CDR1 and CDR2 are MDHEN and SYDVKM. This CDR3 comprises 13 residues. The CDR3 bases are TGTGCCAGCAGGCGGGGACAGGTCTTACAAGCTTTCTTT. This translates into CASRRGQVLQAFF.

The V gene is TRBV30, the J gene TRBJ2-7, with D possibly matching TRBD1 (6 bases). The CDR3 has 16 amino acids. CDR1 and CDR2 from the germline V gene are GTSNPN and SVGIG (reference sequence). V shed 4 bases and J shed 1 base, with 20 bases lying between them. The CDR3 coding sequence is TGTGCCTGGAACCCAGTCCGGGACAAGGGGTCCTACGAGCAGTACTTC. It codes for CAWNPVRDKGSYEQYF. The whole variable domain, filled in from reference TRBV30 and TRBJ2-7, reads SQTIHQWPATLVQPVGSPLSLECTVEGTSNPNLYWYRQAAGRGLQLLFYSVGIGQISSEVPQNLSASRPQDRQFILSSKKLLLSDSGFYLCAWNPVRDKGSYEQYFGPGTRLTVT.

This chain connects TRBV13 to TRBJ2-1; 7 nucleotides line up with TRBD2. This CDR3 has 15 amino acids. Germline loops: CDR1 PRHDT, CDR2 FYEKMQ (reference sequence). V trimming: 3 bases; J trimming: 0 bases; junction bases outside the gene matches: 2. This chain's CDR3 is CASSFRTSSYNEQFF. Written as DNA, the CDR3 is TGTGCCAGCAGCTTCAGGACTAGCTCCTACAATGAGCAGTTCTTC.

This rearrangement joins TRBV4-2 to TRBJ2-2; the match to TRBD2 covers 16 bases. CDR1 LGHNA and CDR2 YNFKEQ come from the germline V gene. V lost 4 bases to trimming and J lost 4 bases; unmatched junction nucleotides: 18. The CDR3 length is 22 residues. The DNA for the CDR3 is TGTGCCAGCAGCCTGAGGCCGGGACTAGCGGGGGGGCCAACTCTTGGCACCGGGGAGCTGTTTTTT. It encodes CASSLRPGLAGGPTLGTGELFF.

The rearrangement uses TRBV9 and TRBJ2-3; 8 nucleotides align to TRBD2. V trimming: 3 bases; J trimming: 4 bases; junction bases outside the gene matches: 7. Germline-derived CDR1 and CDR2 are SGDLS and YYNGEE. The CDR3 contains 15 residues. The CDR3 region has the DNA TGTGCCAGCAGCGGAAGCGGGAGTTTCGCAGATACGCAGTATTTT. This translates into CASSGSGSFADTQYF.

CDR3 sequence (DNA): TGTGCCAGCAGTCCCCTGGACAGCCTGAGCTCCTATAATTCACCCCTCCACTTT. Translated, it gives CASSPLDSLSSYNSPLHF. The chain is built from TRBV28 and TRBJ1-6; D is perhaps TRBD1 (6 bases). V was pared by 5 bases and J by 0 bases, with 17 bases between. Looked up from germline, CDR1 is MDHEN and CDR2 is SYDVKM. This CDR3 contains 18 residues.

V and J are TRBV5-1 and TRBJ2-1, with D possibly being TRBD2 (5 bases). From germline, CDR1 is SGHRS and CDR2 YFSETQ. V was pared by 1 base and J by 4 bases, with 18 bases between. This CDR3 has 17 amino acids. For the CDR3, the DNA is TGCGCCAGCAGCTTGAGGTCGGGATATGAGCCGTACAATGAGCAGTTCTTC. Its translation: CASSLRSGYEPYNEQFF.

The chain joins TRBV19 to TRBJ1-2; 8 nucleotides match TRBD1. Per germline, CDR1 LNHDA and CDR2 SQIVND (reference sequence). Trimming cost V 6 bases and J 6 bases; bases outside gene matches: 12. This CDR3 spans 15 amino acids. As DNA, the CDR3 is TGTGCCAGTAGCAGTTCCGGGACAGGACGACATGGCTACACCTTC. Translating gives CASSSSGTGRHGYTF. Filled out from reference TRBV19 and TRBJ1-2, the complete variable domain reads DGGITQSPKYLFRKEGQNVTLSCEQNLNHDAMYWYRQDPGQGLRLIYYSQIVNDFQKGDIAEGYSVSREKKESFPLTVTSAQKNPTAFYLCASSSSGTGRHGYTFGSGTRLTVV.

The chain is built from TRBV15 and TRBJ1-3; TRBD1 is a possible D gene (6 bases). Per the germline V gene, CDR1 is LNHNV and CDR2 is YYDKDF (reference sequence). Trimming stripped 6 bases from V and 0 bases from J, with 18 bases between. The CDR3 covers 17 residues. The CDR3 region is CATSPDRNLLSGNTIYF. For the CDR3, the DNA is TGTGCCACCAGTCCAGACAGGAACTTGCTCTCTGGAAACACCATATATTTT.

The chain has TRBV7-9 and TRBJ1-2; maybe TRBD1 (5 bases). Germline-derived CDR1 and CDR2 are SEHNR and FQNEAQ (reference sequence). This CDR3 has 15 residues. Between the trimmed V and J ends, which lost 6 bases and 7 bases, there was a span of 21 bases. The CDR3 DNA is TGTGCCAGCAGGAATGCCCAGGGAGGATCGGTTGGCTACACCTTC. Its translation: CASRNAQGGSVGYTF.

The chain uses TRBV7-9 and TRBJ2-7; 10 nucleotides line up with TRBD2. The CDR3 spans 16 residues. Germline trimming cut 5 bases from V and 5 bases from J; bases unmatched to any gene: 12. Germline assignment: CDR1 SEHNR and CDR2 FQNEAQ (reference sequence). This CDR3 is CASSLKAGGRFNEQYF. The CDR3 coding sequence is TGTGCCAGCAGCCTTAAAGCGGGGGGGCGTTTCAACGAGCAGTACTTC.

The chain is built from TRBV10-1 and TRBJ2-7; D is unresolved. Trimming took off 4 bases at V and 3 bases at J, with 7 bases between the two ends. The CDR3 loop spans 12 amino acids. Per the germline V gene, CDR1 is WNHNN and CDR2 is SYGVQD (reference sequence). Here the CDR3 reads CASSGANYEQYF. DNA of the CDR3: TGCGCCAGCAGTGGGGCTAACTACGAGCAGTACTTC.

CDR3 loop: CASSESRQAYEQYF. As DNA, the CDR3 is TGCGCCAGCAGTGAGTCCCGACAGGCCTACGAGCAGTACTTC. The rearrangement links TRBV10-1 to TRBJ2-7, with TRBD1 as a possible D gene (6 bases). Between the trimmed V and J ends, which lost 0 bases and 2 bases, there was a span of 8 bases. This CDR3 is built from 14 residues. CDR1 is WNHNN, CDR2 SYGVQD, per germline (reference sequence).

V is TRBV13 and J is TRBJ2-7, with 10 positions matching TRBD2. Trimming took 5 bases from V and 2 from J; bases not matched to a gene: 9. CDR1 and CDR2 (germline): PRHDT, FYEKMQ (reference sequence). The CDR3 has 16 amino acids. The CDR3 region is CASSPGLAEAPYEQYF. The CDR3, as DNA: TGTGCCAGCAGCCCTGGACTAGCGGAGGCCCCCTACGAGCAGTACTTC.

The chain recombines TRBV7-8 with TRBJ2-1; 9 bases agree with TRBD2. Per the germline V gene, CDR1 is SGHVS and CDR2 is FQNEAQ. The CDR3 is made up of 17 amino acids. Trimming took 3 bases from V and 4 from J; bases not matched to a gene: 10. This CDR3 is CASSLGWRLAGYNEQFF. CDR3 nucleotide sequence: TGTGCCAGCAGCTTGGGATGGCGGCTAGCGGGGTACAATGAGCAGTTCTTC.

This sequence joins TRBV5-1 and TRBJ1-2; D call uncertain. Germline-derived CDR1 and CDR2 are SGHRS and YFSETQ. The CDR3 runs 15 residues. V shed 4 bases and J shed 7 bases, with 20 bases lying between them. Written as DNA, the CDR3 is TGCGCCAGCAGCGTGCCTTCAAGGAGTGTTGGTGGCTACACCTTC. It yields the protein CASSVPSRSVGGYTF.

Notes on this clone: A read error may produce the germline difference seen at one junction end. The chain carries TRBV9 and TRBJ1-2, with 12 positions matching TRBD1. CDR1 and CDR2 (germline): SGDLS, YYNGEE. This CDR3 spans 18 amino acids. CDR3 residues: CAGSAGRDRGRGKGGYTF. The CDR3 DNA follows: TGTGCCGGCAGCGCCGGCCGGGACAGGGGGCGCGGGAAGGGTGGCTACACCTTC.

In this sample, this clone turned up once. This chain links TRBV19 with TRBJ1-1; D ambiguous. Deletions cut 3 bases from V and 7 bases from J, with 6 bases between. CDR1 is LNHDA, CDR2 SQIVND, per germline (reference sequence). The CDR3 is made up of 11 amino acids. CDR3 residues: CASSIRVEAFF. CDR3 sequence (DNA): TGTGCCAGTAGTATTAGAGTTGAAGCTTTCTTT.

The genes are TRBV27 and TRBJ2-1; 7 nucleotides agree with TRBD2. V lost 6 bases to trimming and J lost 3 bases; unmatched junction nucleotides: 11. The CDR3 sequence is 16 residues long. In germline, CDR1 is MNHEY, CDR2 SMNVEV (reference sequence). CDR3 in DNA: TGTGCCAGCAGACCCGCAGCGGGACTTGACTACAATGAGCAGTTCTTC. Translated, it gives CASRPAAGLDYNEQFF.

The CDR3 reads CASSELAGGPGQYF. CDR3 in DNA: TGCGCCAGCAGCGAACTAGCGGGAGGGCCGGGCCAGTACTTC. The V call is TRBV5-1, the J call TRBJ2-4; 13 positions agree with TRBD2. The CDR3 runs to 14 residues. Trimming took 4 bases from V and 13 from J; bases not matched to a gene: 8. Germline V CDR1 and CDR2: SGHRS, YFSETQ.

The chain joins TRBV11-2 to TRBJ2-5; 15 positions agree with TRBD2. Germline CDR1 is SGHAT and CDR2 is FQNNGV. Losses at the gene ends were 5 bases for V and 5 bases for J; bases not matched to a gene: 9. This CDR3 contains 17 residues. The CDR3 here is CASSNGLAGGQGETQYF. The CDR3, as DNA: TGTGCCAGCAGCAACGGACTAGCGGGGGGGCAGGGGGAGACCCAGTACTTC.

The chain links TRBV10-1 to TRBJ2-1, with 9 bases aligning to TRBD2. With 2 bases clipped from V and 5 bases from J, the junction kept 7 bases outside the gene matches. CDR1 and CDR2 from the germline V gene are WNHNN and SYGVQD (reference sequence). The CDR3 length is 16 residues. CDR3 residues: CASSELSGGPHNEQFF. The CDR3 coding sequence is TGCGCCAGCAGTGAGCTTAGCGGGGGACCTCACAATGAGCAGTTCTTC.

V gene TRBV2 combines with J gene TRBJ2-3, with 8 bases that match TRBD2. This CDR3 comprises 16 residues. The V gene end was trimmed by 4 bases and the J gene end by 0 bases; junction bases not matched to a gene: 6. Germline V gives CDR1 SNHLY, CDR2 FYNNEI. The CDR3 DNA is TGTGCCAGCAGTGTGGGAACTAGCGGTAGCACAGATACGCAGTATTTT. This translates into CASSVGTSGSTDTQYF.

V usage is TRBV5-1 and J usage is TRBJ1-2, with 7 positions matching TRBD1. Germline assignment: CDR1 SGHRS and CDR2 YFSETQ. This CDR3 comprises 15 residues. V gave up 0 bases and J gave up 6 bases; unmatched junction bases: 8. This CDR3 reads CASSLADLTGDGYTF. The CDR3 DNA is TGCGCCAGCAGCTTGGCGGATCTCACAGGGGATGGCTACACCTTC.

V and J are TRBV15 and TRBJ1-1; D remains ambiguous. The V gene lost 1 base and the J gene lost 0 bases, with 12 bases spanning the gap. Germline lookup yields CDR1 LNHNV and CDR2 YYDKDF (reference sequence). The CDR3 spans 16 residues. The DNA of the CDR3 is TGTGCCACCAGCAGAGGAAGGAGGGTTATGAACACTGAAGCTTTCTTT. Residues: CATSRGRRVMNTEAFF.

The J gene is TRBJ2-2, the V gene TRBV28; 7 positions agree with TRBD2. The CDR3 is 16 amino acids. J was trimmed by 6 bases and V by 1 base; bases with no gene match: 8. CDR1 and CDR2 (germline): MDHEN, SYDVKM. The DNA of the CDR3 is TGTGCCAGCAGTTTATTAGGCGGGAGTGGTTCCGGGGAGCTGTTTTTT. Translated, it gives CASSLLGGSGSGELFF.

This clone was counted a single time. The J gene is TRBJ2-1, the V gene TRBV13; the D gene is possibly TRBD1 (6 bases). The CDR3 consists of 13 residues. Germline loops: CDR1 PRHDT, CDR2 FYEKMQ (reference sequence). Trimming removed 5 bases from V and 6 bases from J, with 11 bases in between. The CDR3 coding sequence is TGTGCCAGCAGCCCAGGGACACCCAATGAGCAGTTCTTC. Translation: CASSPGTPNEQFF.

This rearrangement joins TRBV4-1 to TRBJ1-4; tentatively, D is TRBD1 (5 bases). This CDR3 has 16 residues. The V end was cut by 3 bases, the J end by 6 bases, with 17 bases between. Germline V CDR1 and CDR2: MGHRA, YSYEKL. The CDR3 protein is CASSQVPPGGDEKLFF. CDR3 coding DNA: TGCGCCAGCAGCCAGGTCCCACCGGGGGGGGATGAAAAACTGTTTTTT.

V and J are TRBV10-3 and TRBJ1-3; TRBD1 is a possible D gene (6 bases). V was pared by 11 bases and J by 0 bases, with 14 bases between. The CDR3 totals 14 residues. Germline V lookup: CDR1 ENHRY, CDR2 SYGVKD. Written as DNA, the CDR3 is TGTGCCGCTCACCCAGGGGACTCTGGAAACACCATATATTTT. It is translated as CAAHPGDSGNTIYF.